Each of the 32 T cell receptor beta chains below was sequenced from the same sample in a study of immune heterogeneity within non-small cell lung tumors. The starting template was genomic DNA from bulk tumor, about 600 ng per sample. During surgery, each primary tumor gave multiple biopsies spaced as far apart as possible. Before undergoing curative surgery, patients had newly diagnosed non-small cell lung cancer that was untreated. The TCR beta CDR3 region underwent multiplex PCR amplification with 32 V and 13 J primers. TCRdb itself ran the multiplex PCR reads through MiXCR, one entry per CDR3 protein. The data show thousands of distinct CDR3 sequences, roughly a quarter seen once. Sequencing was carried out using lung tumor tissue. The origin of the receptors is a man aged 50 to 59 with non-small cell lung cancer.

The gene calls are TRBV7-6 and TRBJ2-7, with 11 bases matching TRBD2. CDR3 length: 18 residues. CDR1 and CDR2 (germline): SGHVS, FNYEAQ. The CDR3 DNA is TGTGTCATCAGCCACATAGCGGGAGGGCTGAGTGCGTCCTACGAGCAGTACTTC. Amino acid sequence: CVISHIAGGLSASYEQYF.

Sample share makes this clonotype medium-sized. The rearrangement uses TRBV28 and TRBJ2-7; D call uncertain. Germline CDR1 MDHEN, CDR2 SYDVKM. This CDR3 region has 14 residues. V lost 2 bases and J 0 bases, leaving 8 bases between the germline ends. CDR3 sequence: CASSLVSDSYEQYF. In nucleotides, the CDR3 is TGTGCCAGCAGTTTAGTGTCGGACTCCTACGAGCAGTACTTC.

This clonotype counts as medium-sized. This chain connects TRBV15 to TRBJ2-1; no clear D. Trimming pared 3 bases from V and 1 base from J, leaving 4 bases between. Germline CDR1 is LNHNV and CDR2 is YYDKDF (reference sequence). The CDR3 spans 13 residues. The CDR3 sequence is CATSSGSYNEQFF. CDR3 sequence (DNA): TGTGCCACCAGCAGCGGGTCCTACAATGAGCAGTTCTTC.

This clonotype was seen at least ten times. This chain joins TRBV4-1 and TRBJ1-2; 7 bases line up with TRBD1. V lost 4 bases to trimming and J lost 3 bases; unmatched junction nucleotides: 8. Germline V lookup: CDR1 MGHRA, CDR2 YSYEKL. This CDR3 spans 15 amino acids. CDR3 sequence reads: CASSPELTGDYGYTF. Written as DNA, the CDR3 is TGCGCCAGCAGCCCGGAATTAACAGGGGACTATGGCTACACCTTC.

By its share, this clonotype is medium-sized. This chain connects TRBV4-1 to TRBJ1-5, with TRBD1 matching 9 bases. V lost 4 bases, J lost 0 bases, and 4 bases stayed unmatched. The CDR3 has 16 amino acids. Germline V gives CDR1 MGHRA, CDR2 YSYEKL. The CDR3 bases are TGCGCCAGCAGCCGCCGGGACAGGGCTAGCAATCAGCCCCAGCATTTT. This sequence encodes CASSRRDRASNQPQHF.

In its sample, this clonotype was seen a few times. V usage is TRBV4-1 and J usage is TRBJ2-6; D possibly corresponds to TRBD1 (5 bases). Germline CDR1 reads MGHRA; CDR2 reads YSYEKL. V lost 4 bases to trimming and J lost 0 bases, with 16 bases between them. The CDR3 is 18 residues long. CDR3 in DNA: TGCGCCAGCAGCCTGGGGCAGGCAGCCTACTCTGGGGCCAACGTCCTGACTTTC. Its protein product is CASSLGQAAYSGANVLTF.

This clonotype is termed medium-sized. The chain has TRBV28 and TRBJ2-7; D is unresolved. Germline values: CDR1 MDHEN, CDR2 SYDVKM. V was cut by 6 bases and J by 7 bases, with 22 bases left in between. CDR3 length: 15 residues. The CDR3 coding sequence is TGTGCCAGCAGCCCCCCCATTAAGGGAATGGGGGAGCAGTACTTC. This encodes CASSPPIKGMGEQYF.

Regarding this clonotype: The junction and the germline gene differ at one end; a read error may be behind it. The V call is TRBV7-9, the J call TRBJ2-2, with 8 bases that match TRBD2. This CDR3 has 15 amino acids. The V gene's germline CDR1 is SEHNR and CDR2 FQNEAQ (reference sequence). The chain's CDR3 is CASSSAQRGTGELFF. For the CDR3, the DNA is TGTGCAAGCAGCTCAGCCCAGCGGGGGACCGGGGAGCTGTTTTTT.

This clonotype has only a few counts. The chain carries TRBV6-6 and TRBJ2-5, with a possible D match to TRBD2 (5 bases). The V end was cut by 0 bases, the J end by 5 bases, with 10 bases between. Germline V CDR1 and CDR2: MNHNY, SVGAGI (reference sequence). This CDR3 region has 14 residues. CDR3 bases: TGTGCCAGCAGTTACTCGAGGGCTTTGGAGACCCAGTACTTC. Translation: CASSYSRALETQYF.

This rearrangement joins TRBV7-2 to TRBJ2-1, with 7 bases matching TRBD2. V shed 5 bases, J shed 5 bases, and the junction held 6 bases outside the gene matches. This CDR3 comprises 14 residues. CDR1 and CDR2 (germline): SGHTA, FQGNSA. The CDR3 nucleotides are TGTGCCAGCAGCCCCCATGGGGGGGACAATGAGCAGTTCTTC. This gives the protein CASSPHGGDNEQFF.

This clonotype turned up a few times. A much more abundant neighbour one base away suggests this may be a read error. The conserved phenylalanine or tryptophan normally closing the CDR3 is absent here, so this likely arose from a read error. For the CDR3, the DNA is TGTGCCAGCAGCTTCGCCGGGACAGGGTACAATGAGCAGTTCTCC. Translated: CASSFAGTGYNEQFS. The chain uses TRBV5-6 and TRBJ2-1; 9 bases agree with TRBD1. This CDR3 has 15 amino acids. The ends lost 2 bases at V and 4 bases at J; junction bases unmatched: 4. Germline CDR1 is SGHDT and CDR2 is YYEEEE.

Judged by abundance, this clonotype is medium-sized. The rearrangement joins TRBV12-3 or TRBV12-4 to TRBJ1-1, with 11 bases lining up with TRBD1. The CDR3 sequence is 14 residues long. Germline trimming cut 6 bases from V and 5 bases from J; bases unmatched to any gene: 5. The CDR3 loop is CASRLGQGVTEAFF. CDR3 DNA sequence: TGTGCCAGCAGGCTGGGACAGGGGGTGACTGAAGCTTTCTTT.

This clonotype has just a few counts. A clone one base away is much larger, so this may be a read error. CDR3: CASSSQGHAYGYAF. CDR3 DNA sequence: TGTGCCAGCAGCTCACAAGGACATGCCTATGGCTACGCCTTC. The V call is TRBV5-8, the J call TRBJ1-2; D may be TRBD1 (5 bases). The CDR3 is 14 amino acids. The V gene's germline CDR1 is SGHTS and CDR2 YDEGEE.

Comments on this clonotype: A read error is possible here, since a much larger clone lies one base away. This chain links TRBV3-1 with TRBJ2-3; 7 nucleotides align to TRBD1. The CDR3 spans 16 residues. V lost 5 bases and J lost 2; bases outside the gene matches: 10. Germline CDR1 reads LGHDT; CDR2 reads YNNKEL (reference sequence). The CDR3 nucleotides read TGTGCCAGCAGCAAAGGGGGCTACTTCACCACAGATACGCAGTATTTT. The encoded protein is CASSKGGYFTTDTQYF.

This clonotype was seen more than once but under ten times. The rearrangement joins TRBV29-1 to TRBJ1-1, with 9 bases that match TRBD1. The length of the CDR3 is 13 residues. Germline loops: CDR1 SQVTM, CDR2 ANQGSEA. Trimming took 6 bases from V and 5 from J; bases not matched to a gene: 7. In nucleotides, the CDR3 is TGCAGCGTCCTACAGGGGGCAAGGACTGAAGCTTTCTTT. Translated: CSVLQGARTEAFF.

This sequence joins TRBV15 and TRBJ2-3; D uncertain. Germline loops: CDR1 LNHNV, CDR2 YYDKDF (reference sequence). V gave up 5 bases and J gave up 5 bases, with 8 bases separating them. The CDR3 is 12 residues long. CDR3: CATSFQGDTQYF. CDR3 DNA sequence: TGTGCCACCAGCTTTCAAGGAGATACGCAGTATTTT.

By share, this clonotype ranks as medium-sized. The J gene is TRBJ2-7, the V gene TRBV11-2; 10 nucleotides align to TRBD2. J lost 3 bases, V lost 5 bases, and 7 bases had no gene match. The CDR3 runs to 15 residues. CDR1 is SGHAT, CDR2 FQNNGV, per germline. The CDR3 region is CASSPALAGVYEQYF. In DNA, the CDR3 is TGTGCCAGCAGCCCTGCGCTAGCGGGGGTCTACGAGCAGTACTTC.

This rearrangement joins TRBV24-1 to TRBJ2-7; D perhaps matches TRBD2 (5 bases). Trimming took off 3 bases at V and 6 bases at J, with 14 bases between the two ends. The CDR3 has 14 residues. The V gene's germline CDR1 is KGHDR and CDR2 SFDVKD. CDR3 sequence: CATSDRTASGEQYF. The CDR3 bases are TGTGCCACCAGTGATCGGACCGCCAGCGGCGAGCAGTACTTC.

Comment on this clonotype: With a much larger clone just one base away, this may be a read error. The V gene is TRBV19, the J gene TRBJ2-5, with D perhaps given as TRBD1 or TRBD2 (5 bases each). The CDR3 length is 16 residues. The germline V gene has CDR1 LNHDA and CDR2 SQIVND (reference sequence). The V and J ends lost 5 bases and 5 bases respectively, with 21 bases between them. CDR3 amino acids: CASSSPGRGVLETQYF. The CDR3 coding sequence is TGTGCCAGTAGTTCCCCGGGACGGGGCGTGTTGGAGACCCAGTACTTC.

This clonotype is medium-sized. CDR3 in DNA: TGTGCCGGCGGGCGGGTAGAGGAGCAGTACTTC. Amino acid sequence: CAGGRVEEQYF. The chain uses TRBV7-9 and TRBJ2-7, with D possibly matching TRBD2 (5 bases). CDR1 SEHNR and CDR2 FQNEAQ come from the germline V gene (reference sequence). This CDR3 is built from 11 residues. V shed 11 bases and J shed 7 bases, with 15 bases lying between them.

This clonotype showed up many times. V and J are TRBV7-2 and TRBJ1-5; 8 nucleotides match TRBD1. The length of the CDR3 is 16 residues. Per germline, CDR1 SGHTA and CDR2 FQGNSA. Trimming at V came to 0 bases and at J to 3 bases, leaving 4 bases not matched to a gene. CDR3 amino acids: CASSLASGGVNQPQHF. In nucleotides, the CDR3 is TGTGCCAGCAGCTTAGCTTCAGGGGGCGTCAATCAGCCCCAGCATTTT.

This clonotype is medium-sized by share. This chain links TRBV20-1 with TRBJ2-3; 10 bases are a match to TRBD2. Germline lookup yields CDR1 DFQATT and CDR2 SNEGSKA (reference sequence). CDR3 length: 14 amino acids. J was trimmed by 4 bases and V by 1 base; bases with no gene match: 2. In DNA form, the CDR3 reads TGCAGTGCTAGAGTACTAGCGGGATCAGATACGCAGTATTTT. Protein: CSARVLAGSDTQYF.

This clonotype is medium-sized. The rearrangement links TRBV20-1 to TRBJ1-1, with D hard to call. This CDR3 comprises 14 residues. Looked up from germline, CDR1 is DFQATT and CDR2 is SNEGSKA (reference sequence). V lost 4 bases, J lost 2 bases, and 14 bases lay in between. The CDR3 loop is CSAKAGRKNTEAFF. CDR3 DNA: TGCAGTGCTAAGGCAGGTCGAAAAAACACTGAAGCTTTCTTT.

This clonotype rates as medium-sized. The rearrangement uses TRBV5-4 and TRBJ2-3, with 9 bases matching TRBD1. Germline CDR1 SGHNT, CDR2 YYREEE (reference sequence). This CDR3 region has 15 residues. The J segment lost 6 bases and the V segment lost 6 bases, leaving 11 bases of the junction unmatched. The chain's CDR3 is CASTWGQGRGDTQYF. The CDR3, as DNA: TGTGCCAGCACCTGGGGACAGGGCCGGGGGGATACGCAGTATTTT.

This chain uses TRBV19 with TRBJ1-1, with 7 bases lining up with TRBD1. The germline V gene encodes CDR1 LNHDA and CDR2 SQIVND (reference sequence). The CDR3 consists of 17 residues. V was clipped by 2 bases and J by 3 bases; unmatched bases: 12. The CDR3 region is CASSIKGASGMDTEAFF. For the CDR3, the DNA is TGTGCCAGTAGTATAAAGGGGGCGAGTGGGATGGACACTGAAGCTTTCTTT.

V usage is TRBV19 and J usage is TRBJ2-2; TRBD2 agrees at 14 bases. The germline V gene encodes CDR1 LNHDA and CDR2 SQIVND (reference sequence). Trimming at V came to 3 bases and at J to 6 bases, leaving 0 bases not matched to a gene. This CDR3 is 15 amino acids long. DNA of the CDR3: TGTGCCAGTAGTATGACTAGCGGGAGGGCCGGGGAGCTGTTTTTT. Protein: CASSMTSGRAGELFF.

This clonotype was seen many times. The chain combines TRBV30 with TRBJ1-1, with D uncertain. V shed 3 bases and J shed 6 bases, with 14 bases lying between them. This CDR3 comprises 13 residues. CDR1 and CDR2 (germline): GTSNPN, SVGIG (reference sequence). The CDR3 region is CAWRVSDGAEAFF. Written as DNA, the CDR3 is TGTGCCTGGAGAGTCTCGGATGGGGCTGAAGCTTTCTTT.

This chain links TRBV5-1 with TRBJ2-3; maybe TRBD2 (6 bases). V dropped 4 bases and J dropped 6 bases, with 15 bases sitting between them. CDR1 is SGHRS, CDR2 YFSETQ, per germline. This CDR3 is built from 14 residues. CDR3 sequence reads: CASSPTNLADTQYF. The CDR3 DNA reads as TGCGCCAGCAGCCCCACCAATCTAGCGGATACGCAGTATTTT.

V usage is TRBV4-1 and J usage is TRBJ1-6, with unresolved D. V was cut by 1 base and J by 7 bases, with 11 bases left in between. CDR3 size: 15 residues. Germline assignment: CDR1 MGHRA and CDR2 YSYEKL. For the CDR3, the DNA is TGCGCCAGCAGCCAAGGGCAGGCCCTCAATTCACCCCTCCACTTT. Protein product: CASSQGQALNSPLHF.

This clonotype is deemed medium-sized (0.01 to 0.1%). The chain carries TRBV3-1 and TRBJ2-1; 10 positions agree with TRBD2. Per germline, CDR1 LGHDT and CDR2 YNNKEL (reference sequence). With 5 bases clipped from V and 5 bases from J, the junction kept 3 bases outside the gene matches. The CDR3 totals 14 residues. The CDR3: CASSDTSGNNEQFF. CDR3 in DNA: TGTGCCAGCAGCGACACTAGCGGGAACAATGAGCAGTTCTTC.

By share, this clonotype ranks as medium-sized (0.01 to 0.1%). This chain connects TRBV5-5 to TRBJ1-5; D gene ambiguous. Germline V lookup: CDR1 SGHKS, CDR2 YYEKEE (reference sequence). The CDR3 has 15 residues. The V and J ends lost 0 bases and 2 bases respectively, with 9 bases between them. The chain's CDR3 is CASSLVEGGNQPQHF. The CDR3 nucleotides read TGTGCCAGCAGCTTGGTGGAGGGTGGCAATCAGCCCCAGCATTTT.

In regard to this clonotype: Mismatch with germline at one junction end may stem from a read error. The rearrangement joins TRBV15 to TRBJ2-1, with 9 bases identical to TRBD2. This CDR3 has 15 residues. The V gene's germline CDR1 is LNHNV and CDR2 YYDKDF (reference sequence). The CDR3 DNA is TGTGCCACCGGCAGAGGGGCGGGAGGGCCCTATGAGCAGTTATTC. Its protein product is CATGRGAGGPYEQLF. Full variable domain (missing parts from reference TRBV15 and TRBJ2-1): DAMVIQNPRYQVTQFGKPVTLSCSQTLNHNVMYWYQQKSSQAPKLLFHYYDKDFNNEADTPDNFQSRRPNTSFCFLDIRSPGLGDTAMYLCATGRGAGGPYEQLFGPGTRLTVL.